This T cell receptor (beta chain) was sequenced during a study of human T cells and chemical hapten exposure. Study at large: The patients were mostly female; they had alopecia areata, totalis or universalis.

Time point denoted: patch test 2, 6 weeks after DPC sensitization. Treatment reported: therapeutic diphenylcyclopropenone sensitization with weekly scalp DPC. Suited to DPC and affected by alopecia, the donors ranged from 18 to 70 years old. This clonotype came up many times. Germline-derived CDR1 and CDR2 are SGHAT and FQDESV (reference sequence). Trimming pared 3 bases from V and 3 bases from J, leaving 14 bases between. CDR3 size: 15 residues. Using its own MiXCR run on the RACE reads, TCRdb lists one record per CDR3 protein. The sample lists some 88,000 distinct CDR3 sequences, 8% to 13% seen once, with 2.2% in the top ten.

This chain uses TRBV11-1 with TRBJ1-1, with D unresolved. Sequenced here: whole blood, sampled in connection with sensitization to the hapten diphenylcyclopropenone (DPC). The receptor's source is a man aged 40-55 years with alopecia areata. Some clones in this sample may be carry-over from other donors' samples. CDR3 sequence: CASSFSSGKDTEAFF. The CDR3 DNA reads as TGTGCCAGCAGCTTTAGCAGCGGGAAGGACACTGAAGCTTTCTTT.